The rows below give T cell receptor beta chains drawn from one sample of a study of blood T cell repertoires in COVID-19. Sequencing used immunoSEQ multiplex PCR; TCRdb keeps in-frame clones, though not all of them. The repertoire holds 250,000 to 350,000 clones, about 85% seen once, with about 2.2% in the top ten. Sample: peripheral blood. These receptors originate from a woman between 50 and 59 years old who had recovered from COVID-19. CDR3s include the opening cysteine and the closing phenylalanine or tryptophan. Fields, in order: CDR3 length, D gene, clone size, V gene, J gene, CDR3 protein, CDR3 DNA. A D gene is named only where the DNA matches it firmly. A clone size is listed for some rows: how often the clone was seen (once, few, many), or a class if it is expanded.

len: 15
d_gene: TRBD1
abundance: .
v_gene: TRBV5-4
j_gene: TRBJ1-1
CDR3aa: CASSGRDRGSTEAFF
CDR3nt: TGTGCCAGCAGCGGCCGGGACAGGGGGAGCACTGAAGCTTTCTTT

len: 19
d_gene: .
abundance: .
v_gene: TRBV7-2
j_gene: TRBJ1-2
CDR3aa: CASRKVLGGGEIGNYGYTF
CDR3nt: TGTGCCAGCAGAAAAGTTTTAGGCGGGGGCGAGATTGGAAACTATGGCTACACCTTC

len: 14
d_gene: .
abundance: once
v_gene: TRBV30
j_gene: TRBJ1-1
CDR3aa: CAWHAPGRDTEAFF
CDR3nt: TGTGCCTGGCACGCGCCCGGCAGGGACACTGAAGCTTTCTTT

len: 17
d_gene: TRBD1
abundance: .
v_gene: TRBV3-1/TRBV3-2
j_gene: TRBJ1-3
CDR3aa: CASSQYPGGLSGNTIYF
CDR3nt: TGTGCCAGCAGCCAATACCCAGGGGGCCTCTCTGGAAACACCATATATTTT

len: 16
d_gene: TRBD1
abundance: .
v_gene: TRBV6-6
j_gene: TRBJ1-2
CDR3aa: CASSYWGQPGSYGYTF
CDR3nt: TGTGCCAGCAGTTACTGGGGACAGCCTGGGAGTTATGGCTACACCTTC

len: 15
d_gene: .
abundance: .
v_gene: TRBV7-2
j_gene: TRBJ2-7
CDR3aa: CASSLGGYSSYEQYF
CDR3nt: TGTGCCAGCAGCTTAGGAGGGTACAGCTCCTACGAGCAGTACTTC

len: 16
d_gene: .
abundance: .
v_gene: TRBV9
j_gene: TRBJ1-1
CDR3aa: CASSPHTPGRGTEAFF
CDR3nt: TGTGCCAGCAGCCCTCATACCCCGGGGCGGGGAACTGAAGCTTTCTTT

len: 17
d_gene: TRBD1
abundance: .
v_gene: TRBV19
j_gene: TRBJ2-7
CDR3aa: CASSLKHQGAQRYEQYF
CDR3nt: TGTGCCAGTAGTCTTAAACATCAGGGGGCGCAAAGATACGAGCAGTACTTC

len: 15
d_gene: TRBD1
abundance: .
v_gene: TRBV5-6
j_gene: TRBJ1-2
CDR3aa: CASSYMTGTNYGYTF
CDR3nt: TGTGCCAGCAGCTACATGACAGGGACTAACTATGGCTACACCTTC

len: 15
d_gene: .
abundance: .
v_gene: TRBV11-2
j_gene: TRBJ1-1
CDR3aa: CASRNSGARDTEAFF
CDR3nt: TGTGCCAGCAGGAATTCAGGGGCCAGAGACACTGAAGCTTTCTTT

len: 13
d_gene: .
abundance: once
v_gene: TRBV28
j_gene: TRBJ1-2
CDR3aa: CAGGSGQSYGYTF
CDR3nt: TGTGCCGGGGGGTCGGGTCAAAGCTATGGCTACACCTTC

len: 16
d_gene: TRBD2
abundance: few
v_gene: TRBV6-1
j_gene: TRBJ2-1
CDR3aa: CASSARLAGVYNEQFF
CDR3nt: TGTGCCAGCAGTGCGAGACTAGCGGGAGTATACAATGAGCAGTTCTTC

len: 13
d_gene: .
abundance: .
v_gene: TRBV6-5
j_gene: TRBJ2-7
CDR3aa: CASSPPGVYEQYF
CDR3nt: TGTGCCAGCAGCCCACCGGGGGTCTACGAGCAGTACTTC

len: 17
d_gene: .
abundance: once
v_gene: TRBV10-2
j_gene: TRBJ2-7
CDR3aa: CASSESLRQGGTYEQYF
CDR3nt: TGCGCCAGCAGTGAGTCCCTGCGGCAGGGGGGCACCTACGAGCAGTACTTC

len: 15
d_gene: TRBD2
abundance: .
v_gene: TRBV20-1
j_gene: TRBJ2-1
CDR3aa: CSASMIAGGYNEQFF
CDR3nt: TGCAGTGCTAGTATGATAGCGGGGGGGTACAATGAGCAGTTCTTC

len: 14
d_gene: .
abundance: .
v_gene: TRBV5-5
j_gene: TRBJ1-1
CDR3aa: CASSLVRGNTEAFF
CDR3nt: TGTGCCAGCAGCTTGGTCCGGGGGAACACTGAAGCTTTCTTT

len: 14
d_gene: .
abundance: .
v_gene: TRBV6-6
j_gene: TRBJ1-2
CDR3aa: CASRTPGTSNGYTF
CDR3nt: TGTGCCAGCAGGACCCCCGGGACATCTAATGGCTACACCTTC

len: 11
d_gene: .
abundance: .
v_gene: TRBV28
j_gene: TRBJ2-7
CDR3aa: CASSFRAVQYF
CDR3nt: TGTGCCAGCAGTTTCAGGGCGGTGCAGTACTTC

len: 15
d_gene: TRBD1
abundance: .
v_gene: TRBV5-4
j_gene: TRBJ2-4
CDR3aa: CASSPGQGAKNIQYF
CDR3nt: TGTGCCAGCAGCCCGGGACAGGGAGCCAAAAACATTCAGTACTTC

len: 15
d_gene: .
abundance: .
v_gene: TRBV7-9
j_gene: TRBJ2-1
CDR3aa: CASSLAGADVDEQFF
CDR3nt: TGTGCCAGCAGCTTAGCGGGGGCCGATGTCGATGAGCAGTTCTTC

len: 15
d_gene: TRBD1
abundance: .
v_gene: TRBV5-1
j_gene: TRBJ1-2
CDR3aa: CASSPTGQALSGYTF
CDR3nt: TGCGCCAGCAGCCCTACGGGACAGGCGTTGAGTGGCTACACCTTC

len: 11
d_gene: .
abundance: .
v_gene: TRBV5-1
j_gene: TRBJ1-1
CDR3aa: CASRGALEAFF
CDR3nt: TGCGCCAGCAGGGGGGCTCTTGAAGCTTTCTTT

len: 14
d_gene: .
abundance: .
v_gene: TRBV6-4
j_gene: TRBJ1-1
CDR3aa: CASSPDRTNTEAFF
CDR3nt: TGTGCCAGCAGTCCGGACAGAACGAACACTGAAGCTTTCTTT

len: 17
d_gene: TRBD1
abundance: .
v_gene: TRBV6-2/TRBV6-3
j_gene: TRBJ1-2
CDR3aa: CASSRGQGTLANYGYTF
CDR3nt: TGTGCCAGCAGTCGCGGACAGGGAACGCTTGCTAACTATGGCTACACCTTC

len: 13
d_gene: .
abundance: .
v_gene: TRBV5-1
j_gene: TRBJ1-2
CDR3aa: CASSPEGVLERTF
CDR3nt: TGCGCCAGCAGCCCTGAGGGGGTTTTGGAACGGACCTTC

len: 14
d_gene: .
abundance: .
v_gene: TRBV5-8
j_gene: TRBJ1-3
CDR3aa: CASSLNPNPTTGYF
CDR3nt: TGTGCCAGCAGCTTGAACCCAAACCCTACTACAGGATATTTT

len: 17
d_gene: .
abundance: .
v_gene: TRBV15
j_gene: TRBJ2-1
CDR3aa: CATSGQSRHDYHIAQFF
CDR3nt: TGTGCCACCAGCGGGCAGTCCCGACACGATTACCATATTGCGCAGTTCTTC

len: 16
d_gene: .
abundance: .
v_gene: TRBV27
j_gene: TRBJ1-6
CDR3aa: CASSFLSVIHNSPLHF
CDR3nt: TGTGCCAGCAGTTTCCTTTCGGTTATACATAATTCACCCCTCCACTTT

len: 15
d_gene: TRBD1
abundance: once
v_gene: TRBV6-2/TRBV6-3
j_gene: TRBJ1-1
CDR3aa: CASSYRSTGETEAFF
CDR3nt: TGTGCCAGCAGTTATCGCTCGACAGGGGAAACTGAAGCTTTCTTT

len: 15
d_gene: TRBD2
abundance: .
v_gene: TRBV2
j_gene: TRBJ2-5
CDR3aa: CASSGTSGGRETQYF
CDR3nt: TGTGCCAGCAGTGGGACTAGCGGGGGACGGGAGACCCAGTACTTC

len: 17
d_gene: .
abundance: .
v_gene: TRBV15
j_gene: TRBJ1-5
CDR3aa: CATSRGDLQGSNQPQHF
CDR3nt: TGTGCCACCAGCAGAGGCGATCTACAGGGTAGCAATCAGCCCCAGCATTTT

len: 15
d_gene: TRBD1
abundance: .
v_gene: TRBV5-1
j_gene: TRBJ1-1
CDR3aa: CASSLTGGTNTEAFF
CDR3nt: TGCGCCAGCAGCTTGACAGGGGGGACCAACACTGAAGCTTTCTTT

len: 16
d_gene: .
abundance: .
v_gene: TRBV6-2/TRBV6-3
j_gene: TRBJ1-5
CDR3aa: CASSDPPWQDNQPQHF
CDR3nt: TGTGCCAGCAGTGACCCCCCCTGGCAGGACAATCAGCCCCAGCATTTT

len: 15
d_gene: .
abundance: .
v_gene: TRBV6-1
j_gene: TRBJ1-2
CDR3aa: CASSEQRGVGYGYTF
CDR3nt: TGTGCCAGCAGTGAACAGCGGGGGGTGGGATATGGCTACACCTTC

len: 14
d_gene: .
abundance: .
v_gene: TRBV29-1
j_gene: TRBJ2-7
CDR3aa: CSVELALGSYEQYF
CDR3nt: TGCAGCGTTGAACTTGCTTTGGGGAGTTACGAGCAGTACTTC

len: 12
d_gene: .
abundance: .
v_gene: TRBV5-6
j_gene: TRBJ1-1
CDR3aa: CASSLVSAEAFF
CDR3nt: TGTGCCAGCAGCTTGGTGTCCGCTGAAGCTTTCTTT

len: 15
d_gene: .
abundance: once
v_gene: TRBV5-1
j_gene: TRBJ1-5
CDR3aa: CASSLEGVSNQPQHF
CDR3nt: TGCGCCAGCAGCTTAGAGGGGGTTAGCAATCAGCCCCAGCATTTT

len: 11
d_gene: .
abundance: .
v_gene: TRBV6-5
j_gene: TRBJ2-1
CDR3aa: CASSPGGEQFF
CDR3nt: TGTGCCAGCAGTCCCGGGGGTGAGCAGTTCTTC

len: 18
d_gene: .
abundance: .
v_gene: TRBV7-6
j_gene: TRBJ2-7
CDR3aa: CASSPSGNLRPLIGEQYF
CDR3nt: TGTGCCAGCAGCCCCTCAGGGAATCTTAGGCCCCTAATCGGGGAGCAGTACTTC

len: 14
d_gene: .
abundance: .
v_gene: TRBV18
j_gene: TRBJ2-7
CDR3aa: CASSPRQGWYEQYF
CDR3nt: TGTGCCAGCTCACCACGGCAGGGTTGGTACGAGCAGTACTTC

len: 13
d_gene: TRBD1
abundance: .
v_gene: TRBV27
j_gene: TRBJ1-2
CDR3aa: CASSFTGEHGYTF
CDR3nt: TGTGCCAGCAGTTTTACAGGGGAGCATGGCTACACCTTC

len: 15
d_gene: TRBD1
abundance: .
v_gene: TRBV6-5
j_gene: TRBJ1-2
CDR3aa: CASRWSPGTGIGYTF
CDR3nt: TGTGCCAGCAGATGGTCTCCGGGGACAGGGATCGGCTACACCTTC

len: 12
d_gene: .
abundance: .
v_gene: TRBV12-3/TRBV12-4
j_gene: TRBJ2-7
CDR3aa: CASSLSGYEQYF
CDR3nt: TGTGCCAGCAGTTTGTCAGGCTACGAGCAGTACTTC

len: 18
d_gene: .
abundance: .
v_gene: TRBV30
j_gene: TRBJ2-2
CDR3aa: CAWSVSTFPGQLTGELFF
CDR3nt: TGTGCCTGGAGTGTCTCTACCTTTCCGGGACAATTAACCGGGGAGCTGTTTTTT

len: 14
d_gene: .
abundance: .
v_gene: TRBV30
j_gene: TRBJ1-2
CDR3aa: CAWSALQGNYGYTF
CDR3nt: TGTGCCTGGAGCGCGTTACAGGGTAACTATGGCTACACCTTC

len: 15
d_gene: TRBD1
abundance: .
v_gene: TRBV5-6
j_gene: TRBJ2-5
CDR3aa: CASSVAGTGRETQYF
CDR3nt: TGTGCCAGCAGCGTAGCCGGGACAGGGAGGGAGACCCAGTACTTC

len: 19
d_gene: .
abundance: .
v_gene: TRBV7-2
j_gene: TRBJ1-3
CDR3aa: CASSFRGASPVLSGNTIYF
CDR3nt: TGTGCCAGCAGCTTCCGGGGGGCTTCGCCAGTCCTCTCTGGAAACACCATATATTTT

len: 12
d_gene: TRBD2
abundance: once
v_gene: TRBV18
j_gene: TRBJ2-7
CDR3aa: CASSPSGAEQYF
CDR3nt: TGTGCCAGCTCACCAAGCGGGGCCGAGCAGTACTTC

len: 13
d_gene: .
abundance: few
v_gene: TRBV7-9
j_gene: TRBJ1-2
CDR3aa: CASSPQFNYGYTF
CDR3nt: TGTGCCAGCAGCCCCCAGTTTAACTATGGCTACACCTTC

len: 13
d_gene: .
abundance: .
v_gene: TRBV7-3
j_gene: TRBJ1-1
CDR3aa: CASSSRGNTEAFF
CDR3nt: TGTGCCAGCAGCTCCCGGGGGAACACTGAAGCTTTCTTT

len: 14
d_gene: .
abundance: .
v_gene: TRBV2
j_gene: TRBJ1-3
CDR3aa: CASSDQAGGNTIYF
CDR3nt: TGTGCCAGCAGTGACCAGGCGGGGGGAAACACCATATATTTT

len: 14
d_gene: TRBD2
abundance: .
v_gene: TRBV27
j_gene: TRBJ2-7
CDR3aa: CASSPWEGRNEQYF
CDR3nt: TGTGCCAGCAGTCCCTGGGAGGGGCGAAACGAGCAGTACTTC

len: 17
d_gene: TRBD2
abundance: .
v_gene: TRBV9
j_gene: TRBJ2-5
CDR3aa: CASSAGFASGSQETQYF
CDR3nt: TGTGCCAGCAGCGCCGGGTTTGCTAGCGGGAGTCAAGAGACCCAGTACTTC

len: 14
d_gene: .
abundance: .
v_gene: TRBV20-1
j_gene: TRBJ1-5
CDR3aa: CSASSTDYNQPQHF
CDR3nt: TGCAGTGCTAGTTCGACAGATTACAATCAGCCCCAGCATTTT

len: 15
d_gene: .
abundance: once
v_gene: TRBV4-3
j_gene: TRBJ1-4
CDR3aa: CASSQGTYGDEKLFF
CDR3nt: TGCGCCAGCAGCCAAGGGACATATGGGGATGAAAAACTGTTTTTT

len: 14
d_gene: .
abundance: .
v_gene: TRBV27
j_gene: TRBJ1-5
CDR3aa: CASSLDSPNQPQHF
CDR3nt: TGTGCCAGCAGTTTAGACAGCCCCAATCAGCCCCAGCATTTT

len: 16
d_gene: TRBD1
abundance: .
v_gene: TRBV10-3
j_gene: TRBJ1-4
CDR3aa: CATRDNRRTGGEKLFF
CDR3nt: TGTGCCACCCGGGATAACCGTCGGACAGGGGGTGAAAAACTGTTTTTT

len: 16
d_gene: .
abundance: .
v_gene: TRBV9
j_gene: TRBJ1-6
CDR3aa: CASSVGRSSYNSPLHF
CDR3nt: TGTGCCAGCAGCGTAGGCCGCAGCTCCTATAATTCACCCCTCCACTTT

len: 13
d_gene: TRBD1
abundance: .
v_gene: TRBV7-2
j_gene: TRBJ1-2
CDR3aa: CASSSGQGNGYTF
CDR3nt: TGTGCCAGCAGCTCGGGACAGGGGAATGGCTACACCTTC